The 18 T cell receptor beta chains below were found in one sample sequenced in a study of blood T cell repertoires in COVID-19. Sequencing used immunoSEQ multiplex PCR; TCRdb keeps in-frame clones, though not all of them. This table holds around 260,000 clones, approximately 85% found once. The sample consisted of peripheral blood. The receptors derive from a human donor in a cohort sampled during active COVID-19.

This chain joins TRBV7-2 and TRBJ2-7; no clear D. Between the trimmed V and J ends, which lost 5 bases and 3 bases, there was a span of 8 bases. In germline, CDR1 is SGHTA, CDR2 FQGNSA. The CDR3 has 12 residues. The chain's CDR3 is CASSRPGYEQYF. The CDR3 nucleotides are TGTGCCAGCAGCCGGCCGGGCTACGAGCAGTACTTC.

J is TRBJ1-4 and V is TRBV19; D not certain. The CDR3 spans 13 residues. Germline assignment: CDR1 LNHDA and CDR2 SQIVND (reference sequence). V was trimmed by 4 bases and J by 5 bases, leaving 8 bases between them. The CDR3 sequence: CASSTTRNEKLFF. In DNA, the CDR3 is TGTGCCAGTAGTACGACAAGGAATGAAAAACTGTTTTTT.

V gene TRBV19 combines with J gene TRBJ2-2, with 9 bases lining up with TRBD2. This CDR3 region has 16 residues. J gave up 8 bases and V 1 base, and 8 bases lay outside the gene matches. CDR1 is LNHDA, CDR2 SQIVND, per germline (reference sequence). The CDR3: CASSIGGLAVEGELFF. As DNA, the CDR3 is TGTGCCAGTAGTATAGGGGGACTAGCTGTTGAGGGGGAGCTGTTTTTT. The entire variable domain, with the rest obtained from reference TRBV19 and TRBJ2-2, is as follows: DGGITQSPKYLFRKEGQNVTLSCEQNLNHDAMYWYRQDPGQGLRLIYYSQIVNDFQKGDIAEGYSVSREKKESFPLTVTSAQKNPTAFYLCASSIGGLAVEGELFFGEGSRLTVL.

The chain employs TRBV7-9 and TRBJ1-2, with 11 bases lining up with TRBD1. The CDR3 length is 15 residues. Germline lookup yields CDR1 SEHNR and CDR2 FQNEAQ (reference sequence). Trimming at V came to 3 bases and at J to 6 bases, leaving 6 bases not matched to a gene. The CDR3 sequence is CASSLAGTGGNGYTF. The CDR3, as DNA: TGTGCCAGCAGCTTGGCGGGGACAGGGGGTAATGGCTACACCTTC.

The CDR3 loop reads CASLPPSGGHNEQFF. The CDR3 DNA sequence: TGTGCAAGTCTCCCGCCGTCCGGGGGACACAATGAGCAGTTCTTC. The chain is built from TRBV12-2 and TRBJ2-1; the table's TRBD2 call for D was not verified on the DNA. TRBV12-2 is a recognized pseudogene. The CDR3 has 15 amino acids.

A few counts support this clone. The V gene is TRBV6-5, the J gene TRBJ1-6, with no clear D. The CDR3 is made up of 15 amino acids. Germline V gene lookup returns CDR1 MNHEY and CDR2 SVGAGI. The V and J ends lost 6 bases and 8 bases respectively, with 17 bases between them. The CDR3 region is CASSSHPRVHSPLHF. The CDR3 nucleotides are TGTGCCAGCAGCTCACACCCGAGGGTGCATTCACCCCTCCACTTT.

For the CDR3, the DNA is TGTGCCAGCAGCGTACTAGCGGGAGGCCTCTACGAGCAGTACTTC. As protein: CASSVLAGGLYEQYF. The chain is built from TRBV5-4 and TRBJ2-7, with TRBD2 matching over 12 bases. The trim removed 4 bases at V and 3 bases at J, leaving 5 bases unmatched. Germline V lookup: CDR1 SGHNT, CDR2 YYREEE (reference sequence). The CDR3 is 15 amino acids.

The V call is TRBV10-3, the J call TRBJ2-5; 7 bases are a match to TRBD2. Germline loops: CDR1 ENHRY, CDR2 SYGVKD. V dropped 10 bases and J dropped 3; count of bases not matched to a gene: 8. The CDR3 runs 13 residues. The CDR3 spells CATKARGEETQYF. DNA for the CDR3: TGTGCCACCAAGGCCCGGGGGGAAGAGACCCAGTACTTC.

The chain recombines TRBV20-1 with TRBJ1-1; TRBD1 matches 7 bases. The length of the CDR3 is 13 residues. The trim removed 3 bases at V and 2 bases at J, leaving 3 bases unmatched. In germline, CDR1 is DFQATT, CDR2 SNEGSKA (reference sequence). The CDR3: CSASQGGNTEAFF. The CDR3 DNA is TGCAGTGCTAGTCAGGGGGGCAACACTGAAGCTTTCTTT.

In its sample, this clone was seen once. This chain joins TRBV21-1 and TRBJ2-7; TRBD1 was called by the table and not checked on the DNA. TRBV21-1 is classified as a pseudogene. The CDR3 extends over 16 amino acids. The CDR3 sequence: CASSKASRQGAYEQYF. As DNA, the CDR3 is TGTGCCAGCAGCAAAGCCTCTCGACAGGGGGCCTACGAGCAGTACTTC.

The CDR3: CASSDSYYEQYF. In nucleotides, the CDR3 is TGCGCCAGCAGTGATAGTTACTACGAGCAGTACTTC. The chain combines TRBV10-1 with TRBJ2-7; D remains ambiguous. This CDR3 contains 12 residues. Trimming removed 3 bases at V and 3 bases at J, with 6 bases between. Germline V lookup: CDR1 WNHNN, CDR2 SYGVQD (reference sequence).

The J gene is TRBJ1-1, the V gene TRBV2; D remains unclear. The CDR3 has 14 residues. Per germline, CDR1 SNHLY and CDR2 FYNNEI. V gave up 6 bases and J gave up 1 base, with 12 bases separating them. CDR3 in DNA: TGTGCCAGCAGGCAAAACTTAGAGAACACTGAAGCTTTCTTT. This encodes CASRQNLENTEAFF.

The chain employs TRBV19 and TRBJ2-5; 12 bases are a match to TRBD1. The CDR3 totals 16 residues. Germline loops: CDR1 LNHDA, CDR2 SQIVND (reference sequence). V shed 5 bases, J shed 4 bases, and the junction held 8 bases outside the gene matches. CDR3 residues: CASSPLPGQGAETQYF. In DNA, the CDR3 is TGTGCCAGTAGTCCCTTACCGGGACAGGGGGCAGAGACCCAGTACTTC.

V usage is TRBV19 and J usage is TRBJ2-3; 8 nucleotides line up with TRBD2. V gave up 3 bases and J gave up 4 bases; unmatched junction bases: 3. Germline V gene data show CDR1 as LNHDA and CDR2 as SQIVND (reference sequence). The CDR3 sequence is 14 residues long. CDR3 amino acids: CASSMGLVPDTQYF. The DNA of the CDR3 is TGTGCCAGTAGTATGGGACTAGTTCCAGATACGCAGTATTTT.

This clone appeared a single time. The chain recombines TRBV19 with TRBJ1-2, with 7 bases matching TRBD1. Germline trimming cut 3 bases from V and 5 bases from J; bases unmatched to any gene: 3. Germline V gives CDR1 LNHDA, CDR2 SQIVND (reference sequence). This CDR3 comprises 13 residues. In DNA, the CDR3 is TGTGCCAGTAGTATCGACAGGGAATATGGCTACACCTTC. Encoded protein: CASSIDREYGYTF.

The rearrangement joins TRBV4-1 to TRBJ1-1; D call uncertain. V lost 4 bases to trimming and J lost 3 bases, with 18 bases between them. Looked up from germline, CDR1 is MGHRA and CDR2 is YSYEKL. The CDR3 is made up of 16 amino acids. CDR3 region: CASSPLGEGSDTEAFF. DNA of the CDR3: TGCGCCAGCAGCCCACTAGGAGAAGGGTCGGACACTGAAGCTTTCTTT.

This rearrangement joins TRBV9 to TRBJ2-7; 7 nucleotides align to TRBD2. This CDR3 spans 14 amino acids. V was clipped by 4 bases and J by 3 bases; unmatched bases: 7. Germline V lookup: CDR1 SGDLS, CDR2 YYNGEE. The CDR3 protein is CASSRSGGVYEQYF. CDR3 bases: TGTGCCAGCAGCCGCTCGGGGGGAGTCTACGAGCAGTACTTC.

The rearrangement uses TRBV28 and TRBJ2-4; D gene unclear. The CDR3 totals 15 residues. Trimming pared 5 bases from V and 0 bases from J, leaving 11 bases between. The germline gives CDR1 MDHEN, CDR2 SYDVKM. CDR3 nucleotide sequence: TGTGCCAGCAGTACGCTGACACTAGCCAAAAACATTCAGTACTTC. Translated, it gives CASSTLTLAKNIQYF.